A single T cell receptor (beta chain) is shown here with its context. What it binds is not known. The CDR3 is 16 amino acids. With 3 bases clipped from V and 8 bases from J, the junction kept 15 bases outside the gene matches. Per the germline V gene, CDR1 is MNHEY and CDR2 is SMNVEV (reference sequence). This entry comes from a study of shared clonotypes between healthy human individuals. This table comes from immunoSEQ multiplex PCR, and its TCRdb copy is limited to in-frame clones, with some not included. The sample has 2,500,000 or so clones; around nine tenths are singletons. Overall study findings and caveats: Larger estimated richness was generally seen in naive subsets than in memory subsets.

Caucasian adults living in Nashville, Tennessee, provided all samples. The receptor comes from a young man in good health. The genes are TRBV27 and TRBJ1-2, with 7 bases fitting TRBD1. What was sequenced was naive CD4+ T cells sorted from blood. Subset indicated: CD45RA+ positively selected. CDR3 nucleotide sequence: TGTGCCAGCAGTTTCAGAGAGGTGGGACAGTCGGGAGGCTACACCTTC. Translated: CASSFREVGQSGGYTF.